This T cell receptor (beta chain) was identified in a study of blood T cell repertoires in COVID-19. Study-level information: From T cells, B-cell-depleted T cells, or PBMCs came the material, which was cDNA or gDNA.

This clone was seen just once. Assay used: immunoSEQ multiplex PCR; TCRdb lists only in-frame clones, some missing. The sample includes about 350,000 clones, roughly 90% of them seen just once. The study recruited exposed participants who had met a COVID-19 case within 2 weeks before entry. The CDR3 sequence is 15 residues long. In germline, CDR1 is SGHRS, CDR2 YFSETQ. The V segment lost 4 bases and the J segment 4 bases; nucleotides outside the gene matches: 10. The rearrangement uses TRBV5-1 and TRBJ2-7; 8 bases map to TRBD2. Specimen: PBMCs or T cells enriched from blood (not recorded which). This TCR came from a woman aged 25 to 39 who had been exposed to COVID-19. The chain's CDR3 is CASSPLAGTSYEQYF. The CDR3 coding sequence is TGCGCCAGCAGCCCGTTAGCGGGAACCAGTTACGAGCAGTACTTC. Complete variable domain (other parts from reference TRBV5-1 and TRBJ2-7): KAGVTQTPRYLIKTRGQQVTLSCSPISGHRSVSWYQQTPGQGLQFLFEYFSETQRNKGNFPGRFSGRQFSNSRSEMNVSTLELGDSALYLCASSPLAGTSYEQYFGPGTRLTVT.